This T cell receptor (beta chain) was retrieved from a study of blood T cells in healthy people across ages. The authors ran a second PCR of 7 to 11 cycles using a sample-barcoded 5' primer and a J-beta primer mix. The yield of each sample was at least 2.5 million CDR3-containing paired-end reads. Using its own MiXCR run on the 5' RACE reads, TCRdb lists one record per CDR3 protein. This table has some 890,000 distinct CDR3 sequences, around 29% appearing once. This clonotype was picked up a small number of times. Researchers report isolating at least 6.5 million PBMCs per sample. These same data were also listed under a study on T cells of mothers and their children.

Sequencing was carried out using blood. This clonotype originated in a woman aged 35 to 49 in good health.

CDR3 nucleotide sequence: TGTGCCAGCAGTTTAAACCCGTACCAAGAGACCCAGTACTTC. Its protein product is CASSLNPYQETQYF. The chain employs TRBV27 and TRBJ2-5; D gene uncertain. The CDR3 loop spans 14 amino acids. The V and J ends lost 2 bases and 0 bases respectively, with 7 bases between them. Germline V gene data show CDR1 as MNHEY and CDR2 as SMNVEV (reference sequence).